The sequence of this T cell receptor beta chain was determined in a study of PD-1 blockade in classical Hodgkin lymphoma. Study background: Nivolumab dosed at 3 mg/kg went to patients intravenously every 2 weeks.

This CDR3 comprises 16 residues. V dropped 4 bases and J dropped 7; count of bases not matched to a gene: 13. Germline V lookup: CDR1 MGHDK, CDR2 SYGVNS. Profiled with immunoSEQ multiplex PCR; TCRdb holds only in-frame clones, not every one. The repertoire has 25,000 to 30,000 clones, roughly two thirds of them found once; the top ten carry approximately 12%. After autologous stem cell transplantation all patients relapsed, and prior brentuximab vedotin exposure differed between cohorts. Overall study findings and caveats: What caused the repertoire differences, perhaps disease activity or prior therapy, remains undefined. Complete responders entered with baseline diversity on par with newly diagnosed patients, the results showed. Diversity in CD4+ TCRs, unlike that measured in CD8+ TCRs, had risen significantly by C4D1.

For this clone: Its antigen is currently unknown.

The rearrangement joins TRBV25-1 to TRBJ1-2, with 9 bases matching TRBD1. The TCR originated in a human donor with classical Hodgkin lymphoma. The sample consisted of peripheral blood mononuclear cells (PBMCs), taken before the second cycle of nivolumab. CDR3 region: CASSVSGTGSPGGYTF. The CDR3 region has the DNA TGTGCCAGCAGTGTATCCGGGACAGGGTCCCCTGGTGGCTACACCTTC.